One and the same sample provided the 18 T cell receptor beta chains below, sequenced in a study of cytomegalovirus exposure and HLA in healthy donors. PCR primers comprised 60 Vbeta and 13 Jbeta primers. The repertoire was sequenced with immunoSEQ multiplex PCR; TCRdb's copy has only in-frame clones and lacks some. The data hold 150,000 to 200,000 clones, with 70% to 90% observed a single time. Specimen: PBMCs. These receptors all come from a woman aged 18-29 years in good health and CMV-seronegative.

The CDR3 spells CASSHSTGVGTGELFF. The CDR3 coding sequence is TGTGCCAGCAGCCATTCTACAGGAGTTGGCACCGGGGAGCTGTTTTTT. The rearrangement joins TRBV7-2 to TRBJ2-2; maybe TRBD1 (5 bases). Trimming cost V 5 bases and J 4 bases, with 17 bases left between them. Germline loops: CDR1 SGHTA, CDR2 FQGNSA. This CDR3 has 16 amino acids. Full variable domain (remainder filled in from reference TRBV7-2 and TRBJ2-2): GAGVSQSPSNKVTEKGKDVELRCDPISGHTALYWYRQSLGQGLEFLIYFQGNSAPDKSGLPSDRFSAERTGGSVSTLTIQRTQQEDSAVYLCASSHSTGVGTGELFFGEGSRLTVL.

The rearrangement links TRBV6-1 to TRBJ2-5; D may be TRBD1 (6 bases). Germline CDR1 is MNHNS and CDR2 is SASEGT. This CDR3 has 15 amino acids. V lost 3 bases, J lost 1 base, and 12 bases lay in between. The CDR3 DNA is TGTGCCAGCAGTGAGCAAAGCAGGGGCCAAGAGACCCAGTACTTC. Translation gives CASSEQSRGQETQYF.

This chain uses TRBV7-9 with TRBJ2-2; possibly TRBD2 for D (6 bases). Trimming removed 2 bases at V and 0 bases at J, with 7 bases between. This CDR3 has 15 residues. The germline V gene encodes CDR1 SEHNR and CDR2 FQNEAQ (reference sequence). CDR3 coding DNA: TGTGCCAGCAGCTTACGCGGGGCGAACACCGGGGAGCTGTTTTTT. Protein sequence: CASSLRGANTGELFF.

The CDR3 spells CASSTSGYEQYF. CDR3 coding DNA: TGTGCCAGCAGTACCTCGGGGTACGAGCAGTACTTC. The V and J genes are TRBV6-5 and TRBJ2-7; TRBD2 might be the D (5 bases). The germline V and J ends were trimmed by 5 bases and 4 bases, with 9 bases remaining between them. CDR1 MNHEY and CDR2 SVGAGI come from the germline V gene. This CDR3 is built from 12 residues.

V gene TRBV6-5 combines with J gene TRBJ2-2; 7 nucleotides agree with TRBD2. There are 13 residues in the CDR3. Germline V lookup: CDR1 MNHEY, CDR2 SVGAGI. Trimming cost V 9 bases and J 6 bases; bases outside gene matches: 7. The CDR3 loop is CARPREGAGELFF. The CDR3 DNA reads TGTGCCAGGCCGAGGGAGGGAGCCGGGGAGCTGTTTTTT.

The chain is built from TRBV28 and TRBJ1-2; a possible D gene is TRBD1 (6 bases). Germline lookup yields CDR1 MDHEN and CDR2 SYDVKM. The germline V and J ends were trimmed by 6 bases and 0 bases, with 17 bases remaining between them. This CDR3 region has 16 residues. CDR3 DNA: TGTGCCAGCAGCCAGAAAGGGGAGGGGGCTAACTATGGCTACACCTTC. It encodes CASSQKGEGANYGYTF.

The chain employs TRBV9 and TRBJ2-7; D is ambiguous. Trimming took off 0 bases at V and 6 bases at J, with 16 bases between the two ends. Germline lookup yields CDR1 SGDLS and CDR2 YYNGEE. The CDR3 consists of 15 residues. This chain's CDR3 is CASSVAGRSTGEQYF. The CDR3 DNA is TGTGCCAGCAGCGTAGCTGGCAGGTCGACCGGCGAGCAGTACTTC.

The chain has TRBV7-2 and TRBJ2-7; 11 nucleotides match TRBD2. Germline CDR1 reads SGHTA; CDR2 reads FQGNSA. CDR3 length equals 15 residues. V shed 5 bases and J 1 base; nucleotides not matched to a gene: 4. CDR3 sequence reads: CASSGRLAGSYEQYF. For the CDR3, the DNA is TGTGCCAGCAGCGGCCGACTAGCGGGGTCCTACGAGCAGTACTTC.

The rearrangement uses TRBV28 and TRBJ1-2; TRBD1 is a possible D gene (6 bases). From germline, CDR1 is MDHEN and CDR2 SYDVKM. This CDR3 is 14 amino acids long. Trimming shortened V by 3 bases and J by 3 bases, and 11 bases separated the two germline ends. The CDR3 is CASSLPTGDYGYTF. The CDR3 DNA reads as TGTGCCAGCAGTTTGCCGACAGGAGACTATGGCTACACCTTC.

This chain links TRBV2 with TRBJ2-7; perhaps TRBD1 as D (6 bases). The germline V and J ends were trimmed by 8 bases and 2 bases, with 13 bases remaining between them. The CDR3 is made up of 13 amino acids. Germline lookup yields CDR1 SNHLY and CDR2 FYNNEI. As DNA, the CDR3 is TGTGCCAGCCGGGACACCTGGGCCTACGAGCAGTACTTC. Its translation: CASRDTWAYEQYF.

The chain links TRBV28 to TRBJ1-5, with no clear D. Germline V lookup: CDR1 MDHEN, CDR2 SYDVKM. The CDR3 contains 12 residues. V lost 6 bases, J lost 5 bases, and 8 bases lay in between. CDR3 in amino acids: CASRENDQPQHF. Written as DNA, the CDR3 is TGTGCCAGCAGGGAGAACGATCAGCCCCAGCATTTT.

The chain uses TRBV29-1 and TRBJ2-7; D uncertain. Germline assignment: CDR1 SQVTM and CDR2 ANQGSEA. The V gene lost 4 bases and the J gene lost 2 bases, with 9 bases spanning the gap. This CDR3 comprises 12 residues. The CDR3 loop is CSVGPRAYEQYF. CDR3 DNA sequence: TGCAGCGTTGGCCCCCGGGCCTACGAGCAGTACTTC.

The rearrangement uses TRBV2 and TRBJ1-5; TRBD1 matches at 7 bases. The CDR3 runs to 13 residues. J gave up 12 bases and V 6 bases, and 11 bases lay outside the gene matches. Looked up from germline, CDR1 is SNHLY and CDR2 is FYNNEI. The chain's CDR3 is CASRLEWDSIQHF. The CDR3 DNA is TGTGCCAGCAGACTCGAATGGGACAGCATCCAGCATTTT.

This clone was picked up a small number of times. The CDR3 coding sequence is TGTGCCTGGAGTCTAAACCACAGGGCGCAGTACTTC. This encodes CAWSLNHRAQYF. J is TRBJ2-7 and V is TRBV30, with a possible D match to TRBD1 (6 bases). This CDR3 has 12 amino acids. Germline V gene lookup returns CDR1 GTSNPN and CDR2 SVGIG (reference sequence). Between the trimmed V and J ends, which lost 2 bases and 9 bases, there was a span of 14 bases.

As for this clone: A junction boundary mismatches the germline segment, possibly from a read error. The chain joins TRBV7-9 to TRBJ2-7; no clear D. Germline assignment: CDR1 SEHNR and CDR2 FQNEAQ (reference sequence). The CDR3 is 15 residues long. The CDR3 DNA follows: TGTTCCAGCAGCTTACTGTTAGCTCACTCCTACGAGCAGTACTTC. It encodes CSSSLLLAHSYEQYF.

For the CDR3, the DNA is TGTGCCAGCAGCCAAGACACAGGGCACTACGAGCAGTACTTC. This gives the protein CASSQDTGHYEQYF. The genes are TRBV14 and TRBJ2-7, with D perhaps matching TRBD1 (6 bases). Looked up from germline, CDR1 is SGHDN and CDR2 is FVKESK. V was clipped by 0 bases and J by 3 bases, with 9 bases between them. This CDR3 has 14 residues.

The rearrangement links TRBV6-1 to TRBJ1-2; no clear D gene. In germline, CDR1 is MNHNS, CDR2 SASEGT. V dropped 0 bases and J dropped 4 bases, with 9 bases sitting between them. This CDR3 region has 14 residues. As DNA, the CDR3 is TGTGCCAGCAGTGAAGCGGTGCAGGCCTATGGCTACACCTTC. Its protein is CASSEAVQAYGYTF.

This clone was detected a few times. The rearrangement links TRBV6-6 to TRBJ1-1, with 8 positions matching TRBD1. Germline V gene data show CDR1 as MNHNY and CDR2 as SVGAGI (reference sequence). J lost 5 bases, V lost 5 bases, and 4 bases had no gene match. This CDR3 has 13 residues. For the CDR3, the DNA is TGTGCCAGCAGTGACAGGGGAAGTACTGAAGCTTTCTTT. This encodes CASSDRGSTEAFF.